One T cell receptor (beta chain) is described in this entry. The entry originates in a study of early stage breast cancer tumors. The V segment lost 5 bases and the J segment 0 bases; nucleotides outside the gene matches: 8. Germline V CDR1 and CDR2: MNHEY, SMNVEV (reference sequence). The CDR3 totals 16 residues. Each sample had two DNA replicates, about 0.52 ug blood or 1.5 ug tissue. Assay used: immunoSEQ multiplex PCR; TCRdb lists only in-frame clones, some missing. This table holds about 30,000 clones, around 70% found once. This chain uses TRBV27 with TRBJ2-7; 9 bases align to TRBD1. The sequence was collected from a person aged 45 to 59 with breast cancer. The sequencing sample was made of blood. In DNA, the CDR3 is TGTGCCAGCAGTCCGACAGGGGGAGCGTCCTCCTACGAGCAGTACTTC. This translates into CASSPTGGASSYEQYF.